This T cell receptor (beta chain) was identified in a study of T cell responses to AZD1222 COVID-19 vaccine. Across the whole study: The analysis combined second doses at about 4 or about 12 weeks. Whole-study results and caveats: Researchers took repertoire samples only after the peak T cell response had come. Spike-specific TCR repertoires showed rising breadth and depth after two AZD1222 doses. In a largely white British group with more females than males, clonal diversity was possibly underestimated.

The CDR3 contains 13 residues. The ends were cut back, 2 bases at V and 4 bases at J, with 6 bases in the middle. Germline V gene sequence: CDR1 MNHEY, CDR2 SMNVEV (reference sequence). TCRdb's copy holds only in-frame clones and misses some; the assay was immunoSEQ multiplex PCR. This table holds 86,000 or so clones, approximately 89% found once. To note about this clone: Its antigen is unidentified.

This sample comprised peripheral blood, obtained on day 0 of AZD1222 vaccination. The chain combines TRBV27 with TRBJ1-5; D unclear. This sequence originates from an adult in good health. This chain's CDR3 is CASSLETNQPQHF. The CDR3 nucleotides read TGTGCCAGCAGTTTAGAGACAAATCAGCCCCAGCATTTT.